This entry lists 25 T cell receptor beta chains sequenced from one sample in a study of shared clonotypes between healthy human individuals. Using immunoSEQ multiplex PCR, the repertoire was profiled, and TCRdb retains in-frame clones only, with some absent. Of a few hundred thousand clones detected, about nine tenths appear once; the ten largest clones hold roughly 17%. The sample was memory CD8+ T cells sorted from blood. The subset here: CD45RO+ cells pooled with CCR7-negative TemRA cells. The receptors were gathered from a man younger than 35 in good health.

The chain links TRBV7-3 to TRBJ2-3; 9 bases agree with TRBD1. CDR3 length equals 14 residues. V was pared by 4 bases and J by 3 bases, with 2 bases of the junction left unmatched. Germline CDR1 reads SGHTA; CDR2 reads FQGTGA. CDR3 bases: TGTGCCAGCAGCTGGACAGGGGCGACAGATACGCAGTATTTT. Its protein is CASSWTGATDTQYF.

V usage is TRBV5-1 and J usage is TRBJ2-7, with D possibly being TRBD1 (6 bases). Germline lookup yields CDR1 SGHRS and CDR2 YFSETQ. The CDR3 covers 14 residues. V lost 0 bases and J 3 bases, leaving 10 bases between the germline ends. The CDR3 nucleotides read TGCGCCAGCAGCTTGGACAGGGAAAACTACGAGCAGTACTTC. It is translated as CASSLDRENYEQYF.

This chain joins TRBV10-3 and TRBJ1-1; TRBD1 might be the D (6 bases). The length of the CDR3 is 15 residues. Trimming stripped 7 bases from V and 3 bases from J, with 18 bases between. CDR1 and CDR2 from the germline V gene are ENHRY and SYGVKD. CDR3 in amino acids: CAIIEERGSDTEAFF. The CDR3 DNA follows: TGTGCCATCATCGAAGAGAGGGGGTCGGACACTGAAGCTTTCTTT.

J is TRBJ2-3 and V is TRBV5-4; the match to TRBD2 covers 9 bases. The CDR3 spans 15 residues. V gave up 10 bases and J gave up 2 bases; unmatched junction bases: 11. Germline V gene data show CDR1 as SGHNT and CDR2 as YYREEE (reference sequence). Here the CDR3 reads CAGQIAGAPTDTQYF. The DNA of the CDR3 is TGTGCCGGACAAATAGCGGGAGCTCCCACAGATACGCAGTATTTT.

The CDR3 loop is CASSPVASEYNEQFF. For the CDR3, the DNA is TGTGCCAGCAGCCCGGTGGCTAGCGAATACAATGAGCAGTTCTTC. This sequence joins TRBV9 and TRBJ2-1; possible D gene TRBD2, 6 bases. Germline CDR1 SGDLS, CDR2 YYNGEE. Trimming stripped 4 bases from V and 4 bases from J, with 15 bases between. The CDR3 has 15 residues.

This chain joins TRBV27 and TRBJ1-1; weak D call: TRBD1 (6 bases). Trimming removed 8 bases at V and 1 base at J, with 14 bases between. Germline V gives CDR1 MNHEY, CDR2 SMNVEV (reference sequence). There are 14 residues in the CDR3. Here the CDR3 DNA reads TGTGCCAGCGGCCATATGGGACAGAACACTGAAGCTTTCTTT. The encoded protein is CASGHMGQNTEAFF.

The V and J genes are TRBV19 and TRBJ1-5; no clear D. With 0 bases removed from V and 0 bases from J, the gap between germline ends came to 9 bases. CDR3 length equals 16 residues. Germline V CDR1 and CDR2: LNHDA, SQIVND (reference sequence). The CDR3: CASSIDLQNSNQPQHF. The CDR3 DNA reads as TGTGCCAGTAGTATAGATCTACAGAATAGCAATCAGCCCCAGCATTTT.

This clone was recorded at least ten times. J is TRBJ2-1 and V is TRBV30; 9 bases map to TRBD2. Looked up from germline, CDR1 is GTSNPN and CDR2 is SVGIG (reference sequence). This CDR3 region has 12 residues. J lost 8 bases, V lost 7 bases, and 6 bases had no gene match. CDR3 in amino acids: CASGTSRYEQFF. The CDR3 DNA sequence: TGTGCCTCCGGGACTAGCAGGTATGAGCAGTTCTTC. The full variable domain, with the rest looked up from reference TRBV30 and TRBJ2-1, is SQTIHQWPATLVQPVGSPLSLECTVEGTSNPNLYWYRQAAGRGLQLLFYSVGIGQISSEVPQNLSASRPQDRQFILSSKKLLLSDSGFYLCASGTSRYEQFFGPGTRLTVL.

DNA for the CDR3: TGTGCCAGCAGCTTGAAAGACAGATTCTACGAGCAGTACTTC. Translation gives CASSLKDRFYEQYF. V gene TRBV5-6 combines with J gene TRBJ2-7, with D possibly being TRBD1 (5 bases). The CDR3 contains 14 residues. Trimming took 1 base from V and 3 from J, leaving 11 bases between them. Germline V gives CDR1 SGHDT, CDR2 YYEEEE.

The V and J genes are TRBV6-5 and TRBJ2-5; no clear D gene. The germline V gene has CDR1 MNHEY and CDR2 SVGAGI. This CDR3 comprises 13 residues. V was trimmed by 8 bases and J by 5 bases, leaving 15 bases between them. CDR3: CASAILLSETQYF. CDR3 DNA sequence: TGTGCCAGCGCCATACTTTTATCGGAGACCCAGTACTTC.

The V call is TRBV9, the J call TRBJ2-5; D is unresolved. This CDR3 comprises 13 residues. With 3 bases removed from V and 4 bases from J, the gap between germline ends came to 10 bases. Germline V CDR1 and CDR2: SGDLS, YYNGEE. CDR3 DNA: TGTGCCAGCAGCGGGCTTCAGACAGAGACCCAGTACTTC. Encoded protein: CASSGLQTETQYF.

This sequence joins TRBV5-1 and TRBJ1-1, with 8 positions matching TRBD1. CDR1 is SGHRS, CDR2 YFSETQ, per germline. The trim removed 4 bases at V and 6 bases at J, leaving 11 bases unmatched. The CDR3 is 15 residues long. The CDR3 sequence is CASSIGQGLLAEAFF. DNA of the CDR3: TGCGCCAGCAGCATTGGACAGGGCCTCTTGGCTGAAGCTTTCTTT.

The genes are TRBV2 and TRBJ2-7, with D tentatively TRBD1 or TRBD2 (5 bases each). The CDR3 runs 17 residues. V shed 7 bases and J shed 4 bases, with 26 bases lying between them. Germline loops: CDR1 SNHLY, CDR2 FYNNEI. The CDR3 nucleotides are TGTGCCAGCAAAAGTGTGGGTGAGGGGCTAGCCAGATACGAGCAGTACTTC. Its translation is CASKSVGEGLARYEQYF.

The chain couples TRBV27 to TRBJ2-5; the D gene is possibly TRBD1 (5 bases). The CDR3 is 14 amino acids. Between the trimmed V and J ends, which lost 5 bases and 1 base, there was a span of 11 bases. Germline V gives CDR1 MNHEY, CDR2 SMNVEV (reference sequence). As DNA, the CDR3 is TGTGCCAGCAGTATAGACAGCTTCCAAGAGACCCAGTACTTC. It codes for CASSIDSFQETQYF.

The CDR3 reads CASMLGLAAYEQYF. CDR3 nucleotide sequence: TGTGCCAGCATGCTTGGACTAGCGGCCTACGAGCAGTACTTC. This chain links TRBV5-6 with TRBJ2-7; TRBD2 agrees at 10 bases. Germline values: CDR1 SGHDT, CDR2 YYEEEE. This CDR3 comprises 14 residues. V shed 6 bases and J 2 bases; nucleotides not matched to a gene: 5.

The CDR3 DNA is TGTGCCAGCAGTTTTAAGCCTCTTTATGGCTACACCTTC. It translates to CASSFKPLYGYTF. The chain joins TRBV6-5 to TRBJ1-2; D is undetermined. CDR1 is MNHEY and CDR2 is SVGAGI in the germline V gene. The CDR3 totals 13 residues. Between the trimmed V and J ends, which lost 4 bases and 5 bases, there was a span of 11 bases.

This chain uses TRBV6-5 with TRBJ2-2, with D possibly matching TRBD1 (5 bases). The CDR3 contains 13 residues. V lost 2 bases and J lost 5, with 6 bases in between. CDR1 and CDR2 (germline): MNHEY, SVGAGI. As DNA, the CDR3 is TGTGCCAGCAGTTACGGGGCGACCGGGGAGCTGTTTTTT. Amino acid sequence: CASSYGATGELFF.

V is TRBV5-6 and J is TRBJ2-1; D unresolved. Trimming stripped 4 bases from V and 4 bases from J, with 12 bases between. Germline-derived CDR1 and CDR2 are SGHDT and YYEEEE. This CDR3 contains 14 residues. The chain's CDR3 is CASSTELVYNEQFF. The CDR3 coding sequence is TGTGCCAGCAGCACCGAGTTGGTTTACAATGAGCAGTTCTTC.

The chain is built from TRBV5-1 and TRBJ2-7; 7 nucleotides align to TRBD2. CDR3 length equals 15 residues. J lost 0 bases, V lost 4 bases, and 7 bases had no gene match. Germline V gene lookup returns CDR1 SGHRS and CDR2 YFSETQ. The CDR3 nucleotides read TGCGCCAGCAGCCCGGGGACTACCTCCTCCTACGAGCAGTACTTC. It yields the protein CASSPGTTSSYEQYF.

The chain carries TRBV28 and TRBJ2-2; TRBD2 matches at 11 bases. V was clipped by 5 bases and J by 3 bases; unmatched bases: 8. This CDR3 contains 17 residues. Germline V gives CDR1 MDHEN, CDR2 SYDVKM. In nucleotides, the CDR3 is TGTGCCAGCAGTGGGGCTAGCGGGAGGACCTACACCGGGGAGCTGTTTTTT. This encodes CASSGASGRTYTGELFF. Supplemented by reference TRBV28 and TRBJ2-2, the full variable domain reads DVKVTQSSRYLVKRTGEKVFLECVQDMDHENMFWYRQDPGLGLRLIYFSYDVKMKEKGDIPEGYSVSREKKERFSLILESASTNQTSMYLCASSGASGRTYTGELFFGEGSRLTVL.

The rearrangement links TRBV9 to TRBJ2-1; perhaps TRBD1 as D (6 bases). The CDR3 consists of 13 residues. Between the trimmed V and J ends, which lost 3 bases and 7 bases, there was a span of 11 bases. Germline CDR1 is SGDLS and CDR2 is YYNGEE. CDR3 amino acids: CASSARQGNEQFF. In nucleotides, the CDR3 is TGTGCCAGCAGCGCCAGGCAGGGGAATGAGCAGTTCTTC. Based on the CDR3 plus reference TRBV9 and TRBJ2-1, the full variable domain is DSGVTQTPKHLITATGQRVTLRCSPRSGDLSVYWYQQSLDQGLQFLIQYYNGEERAKGNILERFSAQQFPDLHSELNLSSLELGDSALYFCASSARQGNEQFFGPGTRLTVL.

This chain links TRBV6-6 with TRBJ2-7; 7 bases are a match to TRBD1. The germline CDR1 and CDR2 sequences are MNHNY and SVGAGI (reference sequence). CDR3 length: 15 amino acids. V shed 0 bases and J 4 bases; nucleotides not matched to a gene: 6. The chain's CDR3 is CASSYSTGHEYEQYF. The CDR3 nucleotides are TGTGCCAGCAGTTACTCGACAGGGCATGAGTACGAGCAGTACTTC.

This clone has a handful of counts. This chain links TRBV5-6 with TRBJ2-7, with TRBD1 identical over 7 bases. In germline, CDR1 is SGHDT, CDR2 YYEEEE. V trimming: 3 bases; J trimming: 1 base; junction bases outside the gene matches: 10. This CDR3 spans 16 amino acids. The CDR3: CASSWIFQGVSYEQYF. For the CDR3, the DNA is TGTGCCAGCAGCTGGATCTTTCAGGGGGTTTCCTACGAGCAGTACTTC. Looking up the rest from reference TRBV5-6 and TRBJ2-7 gives the full variable domain: DAGVTQSPTHLIKTRGQQVTLRCSPKSGHDTVSWYQQALGQGPQFIFQYYEEEERQRGNFPDRFSGHQFPNYSSELNVNALLLGDSALYLCASSWIFQGVSYEQYFGPGTRLTVT.

V gene TRBV20-1 combines with J gene TRBJ2-5; D remains unclear. The germline V and J ends were trimmed by 1 base and 5 bases, with 2 bases remaining between them. Germline CDR1 is DFQATT and CDR2 is SNEGSKA (reference sequence). This CDR3 has 10 residues. The CDR3 DNA reads as TGCAGTGCTAGAGCGGAGACCCAGTACTTC. Protein: CSARAETQYF.

V gene TRBV6-1 combines with J gene TRBJ1-5; D is undetermined. CDR3 length: 9 amino acids. The germline gives CDR1 MNHNS, CDR2 SASEGT. V lost 10 bases and J lost 3, with 1 base in between. The chain's CDR3 is CATNQPQHF. CDR3 DNA: TGTGCCACCAATCAGCCCCAGCATTTT.